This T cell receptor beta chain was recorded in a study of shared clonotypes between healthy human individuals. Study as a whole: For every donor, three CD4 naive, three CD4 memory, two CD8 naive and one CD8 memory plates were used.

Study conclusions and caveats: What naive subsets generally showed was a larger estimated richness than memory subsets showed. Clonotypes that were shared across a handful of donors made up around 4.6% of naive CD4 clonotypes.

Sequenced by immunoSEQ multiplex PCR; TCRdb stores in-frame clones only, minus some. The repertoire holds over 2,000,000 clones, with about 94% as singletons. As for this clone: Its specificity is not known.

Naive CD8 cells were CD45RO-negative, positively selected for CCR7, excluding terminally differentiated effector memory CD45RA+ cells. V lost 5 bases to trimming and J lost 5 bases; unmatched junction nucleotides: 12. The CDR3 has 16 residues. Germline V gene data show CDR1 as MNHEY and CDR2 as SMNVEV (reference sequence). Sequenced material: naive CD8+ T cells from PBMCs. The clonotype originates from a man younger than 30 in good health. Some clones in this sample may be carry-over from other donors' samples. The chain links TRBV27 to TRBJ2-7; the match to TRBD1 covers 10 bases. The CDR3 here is CASSTRDRGFLNEQYF. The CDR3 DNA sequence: TGTGCCAGCAGTACCCGGGACAGGGGCTTTTTGAACGAGCAGTACTTC.